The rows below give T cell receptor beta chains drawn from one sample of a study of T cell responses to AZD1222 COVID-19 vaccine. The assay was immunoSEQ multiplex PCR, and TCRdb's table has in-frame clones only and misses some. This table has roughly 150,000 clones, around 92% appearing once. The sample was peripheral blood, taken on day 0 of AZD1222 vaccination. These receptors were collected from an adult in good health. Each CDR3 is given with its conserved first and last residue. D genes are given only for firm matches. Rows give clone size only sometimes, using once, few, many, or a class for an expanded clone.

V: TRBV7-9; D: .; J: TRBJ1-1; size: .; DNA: TGTGCCAGCAGCTTAGGGAGGGAATGGCACGCTGAAGCTTTCTTT; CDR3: CASSLGREWHAEAFF
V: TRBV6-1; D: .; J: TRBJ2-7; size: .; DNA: TGTGCCAGCAGTGAAGACGTTTACTACGAGCAGTACTTC; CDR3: CASSEDVYYEQYF
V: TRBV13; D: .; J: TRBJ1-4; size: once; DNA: TGTGCCAGCAGCCCTACCATAGCTTCTTTGGCAGGGCGGAGAGAAAAACTGTTTTTT; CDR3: CASSPTIASLAGRREKLFF
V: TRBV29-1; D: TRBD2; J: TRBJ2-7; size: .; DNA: TGCAGCGTTGCGGGCCTAGCGGGGGGCCCGAGTTCCTACGAGCAGTACTTC; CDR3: CSVAGLAGGPSSYEQYF
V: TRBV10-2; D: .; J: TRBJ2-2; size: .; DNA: TGCGCCAGCATCTTGGGAGGGACAGGACTGACCGGGGAGCTGTTTTTT; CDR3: CASILGGTGLTGELFF
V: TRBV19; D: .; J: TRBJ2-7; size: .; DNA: TGTGCCAGTAGTAGTTCTAGGATAGGGTCCTACGAGCAGTACTTC; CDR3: CASSSSRIGSYEQYF
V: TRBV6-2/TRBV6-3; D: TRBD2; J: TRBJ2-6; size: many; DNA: TGTGCCAGCAGTTACGCGACTAGCGGGAGTTCCTCTGGGGCCAACGTCCTGACTTTC; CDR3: CASSYATSGSSSGANVLTF
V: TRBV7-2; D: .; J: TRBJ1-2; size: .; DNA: TGTGCCAGCAGCCCCAGGGTAGACTATGGCTACACCTTC; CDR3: CASSPRVDYGYTF
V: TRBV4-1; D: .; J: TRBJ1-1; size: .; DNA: TGCGCCAGCAGCCAAGAATCTGTCACTGAAGCTTTCTTT; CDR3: CASSQESVTEAFF
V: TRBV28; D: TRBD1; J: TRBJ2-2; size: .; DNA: TGTGCCAGCAGTACTGGACAGGACCACACCGGGGAGCTGTTTTTT; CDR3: CASSTGQDHTGELFF
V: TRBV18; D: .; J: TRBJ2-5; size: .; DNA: TGTGCCAGCTCACCACAAGTGACCCAGTACTTC; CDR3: CASSPQVTQYF
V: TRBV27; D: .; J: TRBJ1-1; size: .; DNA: TGTGCCAGCAGTTTTCTCTTAGGGGACACTGAAGCTTTCTTT; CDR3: CASSFLLGDTEAFF
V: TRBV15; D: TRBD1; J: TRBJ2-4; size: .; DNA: TGTGCCACCAGGGTGGCAGGGGGTATGAACATTCAGTACTTC; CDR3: CATRVAGGMNIQYF
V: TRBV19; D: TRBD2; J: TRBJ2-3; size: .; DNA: TGTGCCAGTAGTATAGCTAGCGGGGCAGATACGCAGTATTTT; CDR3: CASSIASGADTQYF
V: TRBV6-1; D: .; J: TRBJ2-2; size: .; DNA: TGTGCCAGCAGTGAAGGGACTGACACCGGGGAGCTGTTTTTT; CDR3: CASSEGTDTGELFF
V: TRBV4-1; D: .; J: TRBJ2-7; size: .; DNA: TGCGCCAGCAGCCAAGATCGTGACAGGAGCTCCTACGAGCAGTACTTC; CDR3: CASSQDRDRSSYEQYF
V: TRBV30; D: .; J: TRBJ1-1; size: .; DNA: TGTGCCTCTGGAAGGTTCGGGGATAACACTGAAGCTTTCTTT; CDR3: CASGRFGDNTEAFF
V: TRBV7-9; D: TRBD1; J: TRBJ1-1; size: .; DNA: TGTGCCAGCAGCCCCAGACAGGGTAGGACTGAAGCTTTCTTT; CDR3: CASSPRQGRTEAFF
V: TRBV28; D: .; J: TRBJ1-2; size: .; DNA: TGTGCCAGCAGTTTGACAGTCGCCGGCTACACCTTC; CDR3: CASSLTVAGYTF
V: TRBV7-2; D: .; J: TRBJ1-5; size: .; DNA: TGTGCCAGCCACTCGGGGTTAGCAAATCAGCCCCAGCATTTT; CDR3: CASHSGLANQPQHF
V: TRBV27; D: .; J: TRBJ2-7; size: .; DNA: TGTGCCAGCAGTTCGTTCACCGGGTCTACCTACGAGCAGTACTTC; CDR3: CASSSFTGSTYEQYF
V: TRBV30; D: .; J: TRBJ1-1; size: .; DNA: TGTGCCTGGGGGCGGTGGGCAGGCGACACTGAAGCTTTCTTT; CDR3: CAWGRWAGDTEAFF
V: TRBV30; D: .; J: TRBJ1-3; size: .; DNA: TGTGGTAACGGGCACGACACAACTGGAAACACCATATATTTT; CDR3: CGNGHDTTGNTIYF
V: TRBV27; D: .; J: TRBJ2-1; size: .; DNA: TGTGCCAGCAGCCAAGCGACTAGTGAGCAGTTCTTC; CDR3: CASSQATSEQFF
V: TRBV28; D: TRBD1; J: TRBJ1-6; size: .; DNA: TGTGCCAGCGATCCCGGGACAGGCCGGGATAATTCACCCCTCCACTTT; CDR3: CASDPGTGRDNSPLHF
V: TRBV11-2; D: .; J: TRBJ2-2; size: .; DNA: TGTGCCAGCAGCTTACTCAGGAGGCCCGGGGAGCTGTTTTTT; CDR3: CASSLLRRPGELFF
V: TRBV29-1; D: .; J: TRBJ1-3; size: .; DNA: TGCAGCGTCCGGGGCTCTGGAAACACCATATATTTT; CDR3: CSVRGSGNTIYF
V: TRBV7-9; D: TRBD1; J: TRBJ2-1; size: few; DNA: TGTGCCAGCAGCTCGGGACAGGGTGTCTCGAGCTCCTACAATGAGCAGTTCTTC; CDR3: CASSSGQGVSSSYNEQFF
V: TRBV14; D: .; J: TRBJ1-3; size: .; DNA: TGTGCCAGCAGCCAAGGGGGGACCAGAAACACCATATATTTT; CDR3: CASSQGGTRNTIYF
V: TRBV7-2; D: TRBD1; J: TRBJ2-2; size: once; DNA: TGTGCCAGCAGCTTAGCGGGCAGGGGGCACACCGGGGAGCTGTTTTTT; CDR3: CASSLAGRGHTGELFF
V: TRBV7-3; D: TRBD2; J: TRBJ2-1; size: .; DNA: TGTGCCAGCAGCTCTGGACTAGCCGACAATGAGCAGTTCTTC; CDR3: CASSSGLADNEQFF
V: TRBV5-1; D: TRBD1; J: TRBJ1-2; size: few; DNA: TGCGCCAGCAGCTTGGCCATAGGACAGGGTATAGATGGCTACACCTTC; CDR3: CASSLAIGQGIDGYTF
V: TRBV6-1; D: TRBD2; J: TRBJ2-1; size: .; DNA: TGTGCCAGCAGTGAAGCGGGCGGGAGGTCCCTATCCTACAATGAGCAGTTCTTC; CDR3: CASSEAGGRSLSYNEQFF
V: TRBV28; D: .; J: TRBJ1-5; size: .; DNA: TGTGCCAGCAGTTTGACGTATAGCAATCAGCCCCAGCATTTT; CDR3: CASSLTYSNQPQHF
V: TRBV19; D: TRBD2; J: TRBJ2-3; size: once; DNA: TGTGCCAGTAGTATAACAACCCCGGGACTAGCGATGGATACGCAGTATTTT; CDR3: CASSITTPGLAMDTQYF
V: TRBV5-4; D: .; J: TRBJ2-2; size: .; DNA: TGTGCCAGCAGCTTATCCAGGGCGAACACCGGGGAGCTGTTTTTT; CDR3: CASSLSRANTGELFF
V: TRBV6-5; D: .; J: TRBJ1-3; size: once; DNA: TGTGCCTGTCGGGGTGGAAACACCATATATTTT; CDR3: CACRGGNTIYF
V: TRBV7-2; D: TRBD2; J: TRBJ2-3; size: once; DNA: TGTGCCAGCAGCCCGCAGCTAGCGGGAGGGGCAGCAGATACGCAGTATTTT; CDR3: CASSPQLAGGAADTQYF
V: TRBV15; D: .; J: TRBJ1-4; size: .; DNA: TGTGCCACCAGCAGAGAGCGGCTAAGTGAAAAACTGTTTTTT; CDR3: CATSRERLSEKLFF
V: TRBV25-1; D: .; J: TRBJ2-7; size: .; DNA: TGTGCCAGCAGTGGGCTAGAGGCTGACTCCTACGAGCAGTACTTC; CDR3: CASSGLEADSYEQYF
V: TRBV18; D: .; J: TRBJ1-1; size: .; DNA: TGTGCCAGCTCACCGAGGGTCAGACTACCGAACACTGAAGCTTTCTTT; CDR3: CASSPRVRLPNTEAFF
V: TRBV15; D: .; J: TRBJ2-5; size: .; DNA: TGTGCCACCGCTGGCCGGGAGGAGACCCAGTACTTC; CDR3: CATAGREETQYF
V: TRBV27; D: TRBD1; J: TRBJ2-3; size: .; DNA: TGTGCCAGCAGTTCCACACACAGGGGGCTAAGCACAGATACGCAGTATTTT; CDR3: CASSSTHRGLSTDTQYF
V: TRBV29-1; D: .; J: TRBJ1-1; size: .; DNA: TGCAGCGTTTGGGCCACAGGGGAAGCTTTCTTT; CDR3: CSVWATGEAFF